This entry describes one TCR beta chain. In its sample, this clonotype was seen a few times. The target of this receptor is not known. Per-base quality was not reported, and no clone a single base away is much larger than it. The method was 5' RACE. TCRdb names Illumina HiSeq 2500 as the instrument used. A second PCR of roughly 7 to 11 cycles was performed with a sample-barcoded 5' primer and a J-beta primer mix. Each TCR beta cDNA molecule received a unique molecular identifier from a template-switch 5' adaptor carrying 12 random nucleotides. At least 2.5 million CDR3-containing paired-end reads were obtained from each sample. First-strand cDNA was synthesized from all RNA with the Mint cDNA synthesis kit, primed by a TRBC-specific oligonucleotide. Following uracil-DNA glycosylase treatment, a first 18-cycle PCR with universal primers M1SS and BC2_uni_R was performed on all cDNA. The study's own analysis went as follows. For normalization, 1 million high-quality reads were randomly selected from each sample, with every read carrying a distinct molecular identifier. Instead of being binned into consensus sequences, reads with shared molecular identifiers were discarded. MiTCR, run with a Q25 quality threshold and the strictest error-elimination algorithm, handled CDR3 identification, clonotype clustering and error correction. A nonparametric unseen species model with Euler transformation was used to estimate a lower bound on total TCR beta diversity. TCRdb passed the public sequencing reads through fastp at Q25 and MiXCR, retaining productive beta sequences. Under each unique CDR3 protein, matching rows form one entry showing the most common genes and DNA. It is TCRdb's table, rather than the study itself, that gives the V and J calls and clone size. The sample has some 710,000 distinct CDR3 sequences on record, approximately 22% of them singletons. The ten largest clones capture approximately 20% of the sample.

The data were taken from a study of blood T cells in healthy people across ages (dated by TCRdb to 2013 to 2016). For context, the study as a whole: In model experiments, template switching captured about one uniquely barcoded TCR beta cDNA molecule for every two T cells. Age-related changes in TCR beta repertoire diversity were measured in the study by deep sequencing normalized with unique cDNA molecular identifiers. The donors were divided into four age groups: young (average around 16 years), middle-aged (approximately 42), aged (about 60) and long-lived (roughly 82). Donors of different ages were randomly distributed across sequencing lanes to avoid experimental bias. Using the same blood draw, the study looked at two additional independent replicas of 1 million unique cDNA reads for two donors, one aged 18 to 30 and the other aged 80 or older. The study at large found these results: Conclusive comparison of naive and antigen-experienced compartments was prevented by the profiling of bulk unsorted PBMCs. As age increased, observed TCR beta diversity per million T cells dropped in a roughly linear way, and a significant reduction was already evident by age roughly 36. There was a strong correlation between observed TCR beta diversity and the percentage of naive T cells measured by flow cytometry. Compared with the aged group, more naive CD4+ T cells, fewer expanded clones and increased TCR diversity were shown by the long-lived group, suggesting age selection. Estimates of total diversity from one million sequenced T cells were regarded as lower bounds and underestimates. Because donor CMV infection status was unknown, age-related changes in expanded clonotypes were potentially confounded.

The roughly 39 donors, aged about 6 to 90 years, were systemically healthy Caucasian individuals from Russia. Each donor gave ten milliliters of peripheral blood, drawn into EDTA-treated Vacutainer tubes. Ficoll-Paque density-gradient centrifugation was used to isolate PBMCs, with at least 7 million per sample. Trizol reagent was used to extract total RNA from the PBMCs, yielding at least 5.5 micrograms per sample. For every donor, an aliquot of PBMCs went through flow cytometry to measure the percentages of naive CD45RAhigh/CD27high T cells. Ends trimmed: V by 4 bases, J by 0 bases; bases unmatched to a gene: 6. The germline V gene (reference sequence) specifies DFQATT as CDR1 and SNEGSKA as CDR2. CDR3 length: 15 amino acids, cysteine to phenylalanine. The entry retains the CDR3 DNA only, 45 bases that are in frame from base 1.

The TCR was taken from a man in his 70s in good health. Here the chain combines TRBV20-1 and TRBJ1-5; the central 7 bases match TRBD1. Sequenced input: blood. The DNA sequence follows: TGCAGTGCTAAGGGACAGCTGTATAGCAATCAGCCCCAGCATTTT. It specifies CSAKGQLYSNQPQHF.